This T cell receptor (beta chain) derives from a study of long-term antiretroviral therapy in people with HIV. The authors ran the immunoSEQ assay, v3.0, at survey level. Profiling relied on immunoSEQ multiplex PCR, and the TCRdb table lists in-frame clones only, not all of them. The table includes about 20,000 clones, less than 85% detected once. This clone has just a few counts. This CDR3 spans 15 amino acids. Germline loops: CDR1 SGHRS, CDR2 YFSETQ. Trimming shortened V by 0 bases and J by 6 bases, and 15 bases separated the two germline ends. This TCR came from a woman aged 25 to 45 with HIV. This chain connects TRBV5-1 to TRBJ1-2, with D possibly TRBD1 on 6 matching bases. Sequenced here: unsorted PBMCs, sampled 2.9 years after starting antiretroviral therapy. The CDR3 is CASSLAPGASDGYTF. The CDR3 DNA follows: TGCGCCAGCAGCTTGGCACCGGGGGCATCGGATGGCTACACCTTC.